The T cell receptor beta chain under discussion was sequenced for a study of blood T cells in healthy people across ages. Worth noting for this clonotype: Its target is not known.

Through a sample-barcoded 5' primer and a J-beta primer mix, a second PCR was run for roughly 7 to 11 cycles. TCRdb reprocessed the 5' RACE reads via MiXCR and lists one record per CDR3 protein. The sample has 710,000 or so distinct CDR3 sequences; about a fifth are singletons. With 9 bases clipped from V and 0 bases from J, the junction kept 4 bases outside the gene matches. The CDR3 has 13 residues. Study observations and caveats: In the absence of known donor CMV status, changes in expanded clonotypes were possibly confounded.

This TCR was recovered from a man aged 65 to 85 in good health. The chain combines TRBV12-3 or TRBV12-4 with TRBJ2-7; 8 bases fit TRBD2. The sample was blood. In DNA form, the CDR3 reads TGTGCCAGTACTAGCGGCTTCTCCTACGAGCAGTACTTC. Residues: CASTSGFSYEQYF.